In its sample, the clone carrying this TCR beta chain was seen once. This record comes from a study of shared T cell receptors in the human thymus. Germline V gives CDR1 LGHNA, CDR2 YSLEER. This CDR3 is 20 amino acids long. After removal of 1 base from V and 4 bases from J, the junction contained 17 bases not matched to a gene. Clones were read by immunoSEQ multiplex PCR, and TCRdb kept only the in-frame ones, dropping some. The table records under 450,000 clones, approximately 95% of them present only once. The clonotype comes from a human donor. This sequence joins TRBV4-3 and TRBJ2-5, with TRBD2 matching 11 bases. The sequencing input was thymocytes. The CDR3: CASSQGARRSLAGVRETQYF. CDR3 in DNA: TGCGCCAGCAGCCAAGGGGCCCGGCGATCACTAGCGGGAGTAAGAGAGACCCAGTACTTC.